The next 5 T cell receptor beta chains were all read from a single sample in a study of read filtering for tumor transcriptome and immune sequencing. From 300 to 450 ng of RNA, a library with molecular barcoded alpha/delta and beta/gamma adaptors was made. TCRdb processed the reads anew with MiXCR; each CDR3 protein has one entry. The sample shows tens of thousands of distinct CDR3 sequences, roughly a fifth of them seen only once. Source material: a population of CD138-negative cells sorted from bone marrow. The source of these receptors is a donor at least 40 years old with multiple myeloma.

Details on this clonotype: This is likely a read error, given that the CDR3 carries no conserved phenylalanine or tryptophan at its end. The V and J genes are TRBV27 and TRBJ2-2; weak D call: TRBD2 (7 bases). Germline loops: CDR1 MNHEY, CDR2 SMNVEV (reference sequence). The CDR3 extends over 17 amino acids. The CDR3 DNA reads TGTGCCAGCAGTTTGCTGGGAGTGGGGGGGGGCACCGAGGAGCTGTTTCTT. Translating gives CASSLLGVGGGTEELFL.

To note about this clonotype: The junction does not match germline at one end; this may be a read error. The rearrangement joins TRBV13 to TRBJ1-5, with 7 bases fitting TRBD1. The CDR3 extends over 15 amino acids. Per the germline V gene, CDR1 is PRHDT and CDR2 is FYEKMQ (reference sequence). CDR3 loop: CASSLGGRSYQPQHF. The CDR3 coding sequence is TGTGCCAGCAGCCTAGGGGGCCGAAGTTATCAGCCCCAGCATTTT.

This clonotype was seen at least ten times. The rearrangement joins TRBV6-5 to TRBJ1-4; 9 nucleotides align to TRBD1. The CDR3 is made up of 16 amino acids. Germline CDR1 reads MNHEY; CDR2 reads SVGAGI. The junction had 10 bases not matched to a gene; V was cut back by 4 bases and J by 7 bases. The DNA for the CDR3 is TGTGCCAGCAGTTTCAACAGGGGGCGCTTAGGTGAAAAACTGTTTTTT. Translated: CASSFNRGRLGEKLFF.

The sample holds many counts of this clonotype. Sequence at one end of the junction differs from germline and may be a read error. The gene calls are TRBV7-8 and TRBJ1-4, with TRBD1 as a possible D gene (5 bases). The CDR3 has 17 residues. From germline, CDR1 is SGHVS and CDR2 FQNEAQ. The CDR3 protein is CASSLAQGAGPNEKLFF. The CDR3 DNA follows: TGTGCCAGCAGCCTAGCCCAGGGTGCGGGGCCTAATGAAAAACTGTTTTTT.

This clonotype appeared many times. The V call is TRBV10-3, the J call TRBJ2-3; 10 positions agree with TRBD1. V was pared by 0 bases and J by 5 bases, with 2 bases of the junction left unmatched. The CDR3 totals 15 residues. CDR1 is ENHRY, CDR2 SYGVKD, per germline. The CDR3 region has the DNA TGTGCCATCAGTGAGTCGGGGGACAGGGGAGATACGCAGTATTTT. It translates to CAISESGDRGDTQYF.